This T cell receptor (beta chain) was captured by sequencing in a study of T cell responses to AZD1222 COVID-19 vaccine. Profiled with immunoSEQ multiplex PCR; TCRdb holds only in-frame clones, not every one. This sample has more than 60,000 clones, with roughly 87% found just once. The receptor's source is an adult in good health. Here the sequenced sample was peripheral blood, taken on day 0 of AZD1222 vaccination.

The CDR3 reads CASSSEQGVRGTEAFF. The CDR3 bases are TGTGCCAGCTCATCAGAACAGGGGGTTCGTGGCACTGAAGCTTTCTTT. The rearrangement uses TRBV18 and TRBJ1-1, with 8 positions matching TRBD1. The trim removed 5 bases at V and 4 bases at J, leaving 12 bases unmatched. This CDR3 has 16 residues. Looked up from germline, CDR1 is KGHSH and CDR2 is LQKENI.